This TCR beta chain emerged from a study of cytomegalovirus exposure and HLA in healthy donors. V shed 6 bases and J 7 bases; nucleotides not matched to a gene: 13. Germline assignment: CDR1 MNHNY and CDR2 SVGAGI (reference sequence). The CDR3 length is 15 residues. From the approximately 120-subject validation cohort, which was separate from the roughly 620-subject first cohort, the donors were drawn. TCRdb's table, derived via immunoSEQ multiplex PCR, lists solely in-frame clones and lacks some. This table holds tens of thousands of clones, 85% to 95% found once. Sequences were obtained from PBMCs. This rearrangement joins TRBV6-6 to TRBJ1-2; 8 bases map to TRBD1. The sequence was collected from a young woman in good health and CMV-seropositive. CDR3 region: CASSFRGRTDSGYTF. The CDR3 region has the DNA TGTGCCAGCAGCTTCAGGGGGCGTACAGATAGTGGCTACACCTTC.